The next 32 T cell receptor beta chains were all read from a single sample in a study of blood T cell repertoires in COVID-19. Only in-frame clones appear in the TCRdb table, and some are missing; sequencing was by immunoSEQ multiplex PCR. Among about 240,000 clones, under 85% were seen once, and the ten largest hold around 5.5%. The sequencing input was peripheral blood. These receptors originate from a human donor in a cohort sampled during active COVID-19.

There are a few counts of this clone. This chain links TRBV11-2 with TRBJ1-1; 7 positions match TRBD1. V dropped 4 bases and J dropped 1; count of bases not matched to a gene: 6. Germline values: CDR1 SGHAT, CDR2 FQNNGV. This CDR3 contains 15 residues. For the CDR3, the DNA is TGTGCCAGCAGCTCGTCAGGGACAGCGAACACTGAAGCTTTCTTT. This translates into CASSSSGTANTEAFF.

The genes are TRBV11-3 and TRBJ1-3, with 9 bases fitting TRBD1. The V and J ends lost 3 bases and 4 bases, in that order; junction bases with no gene match: 7. This CDR3 is built from 16 residues. Germline assignment: CDR1 SGHNT and CDR2 YENEEA. The CDR3 bases are TGTGCCAGCAGCTTGGGACAGGGCTTCGCGGGAAACACCATATATTTT. Its translation is CASSLGQGFAGNTIYF.

The chain joins TRBV7-2 to TRBJ2-5, with 10 nucleotides matching TRBD1. Trimming cost V 7 bases and J 2 bases; bases outside gene matches: 4. CDR3 size: 14 residues. The germline V gene has CDR1 SGHTA and CDR2 FQGNSA. The chain's CDR3 is CASTRDRGQETQYF. In nucleotides, the CDR3 is TGTGCCAGCACTCGGGACAGGGGTCAAGAGACCCAGTACTTC.

The chain couples TRBV7-2 to TRBJ2-2; tentatively, D is TRBD1 (5 bases). V gave up 5 bases and J gave up 0 bases, with 10 bases separating them. The V gene's germline CDR1 is SGHTA and CDR2 FQGNSA. The CDR3 totals 15 residues. CDR3 coding DNA: TGTGCCAGCAGCCTTGGACACGCGAACACCGGGGAGCTGTTTTTT. Its translation: CASSLGHANTGELFF.

The genes are TRBV3-1 (or the pseudogene TRBV3-2) and TRBJ1-2, with D unresolved. With 2 bases removed from V and 4 bases from J, the gap between germline ends came to 5 bases. This CDR3 is 12 amino acids long. CDR1 and CDR2 (germline): LGHDT, YNNKEL (reference sequence). For the CDR3, the DNA is TGTGCCAGCAGCCAAACAGCCTATGGCTACACCTTC. Translation gives CASSQTAYGYTF.

The rearrangement joins TRBV6-1 to TRBJ2-5; 8 bases map to TRBD2. The germline V gene has CDR1 MNHNS and CDR2 SASEGT. V shed 2 bases, J shed 4 bases, and the junction held 15 bases outside the gene matches. The CDR3 is 18 amino acids. CDR3 amino acids: CASSERTSGARGSETQYF. DNA for the CDR3: TGTGCCAGCAGTGAACGCACTAGCGGCGCCAGAGGGTCAGAGACCCAGTACTTC.

This clone was seen more than once but under ten times. The chain joins TRBV6-5 to TRBJ1-5; D gene unclear. This CDR3 contains 12 residues. With 6 bases removed from V and 0 bases from J, the gap between germline ends came to 3 bases. Germline V gene data show CDR1 as MNHEY and CDR2 as SVGAGI. The CDR3 reads CASSNSNQPQHF. The DNA of the CDR3 is TGTGCCAGCAGCAATAGCAATCAGCCCCAGCATTTT.

This clone showed up just a few times. The chain recombines TRBV30 with TRBJ2-5, with 7 bases identical to TRBD2. Trimming at V came to 6 bases and at J to 5 bases, leaving 3 bases not matched to a gene. The CDR3 is 11 amino acids. From germline, CDR1 is GTSNPN and CDR2 SVGIG (reference sequence). The CDR3 spells CACAGEETQYF. The CDR3 DNA follows: TGTGCCTGCGCGGGGGAGGAGACCCAGTACTTC. Full variable domain (rest looked up from reference TRBV30 and TRBJ2-5): SQTIHQWPATLVQPVGSPLSLECTVEGTSNPNLYWYRQAAGRGLQLLFYSVGIGQISSEVPQNLSASRPQDRQFILSSKKLLLSDSGFYLCACAGEETQYFGPGTRLLVL.

The chain has TRBV3-1 (or the pseudogene TRBV3-2) and TRBJ1-2; no reliable D call. This CDR3 has 13 residues. Germline V gives CDR1 LGHDT, CDR2 YNNKEL (reference sequence). Trimming removed 4 bases at V and 2 bases at J, with 8 bases between. The CDR3 region is CASSPAQNYGYTF. DNA for the CDR3: TGTGCCAGCAGCCCGGCACAGAACTATGGCTACACCTTC.

This rearrangement joins TRBV7-9 to TRBJ2-5; TRBD2 aligns across 12 bases. Germline V gives CDR1 SEHNR, CDR2 FQNEAQ (reference sequence). The length of the CDR3 is 17 residues. Trimming cost V 1 base and J 9 bases; bases outside gene matches: 12. The CDR3 is CASSLVGLAGLLNPQYF. CDR3 nucleotide sequence: TGTGCCAGCAGCTTAGTAGGACTAGCGGGATTGTTGAACCCCCAGTACTTC.

As for this clone: At the DNA level, this CDR3 is encoded by other sequences in the same sample as well. The V and J genes are TRBV28 and TRBJ1-5; D is perhaps TRBD1 (5 bases). The CDR3 is 14 amino acids. Trimming stripped 3 bases from V and 7 bases from J, with 13 bases between. Germline loops: CDR1 MDHEN, CDR2 SYDVKM. The DNA for the CDR3 is TGTGCCAGCAGTTTGTCAGGGAAGGACCAGCCCCAGCATTTT. This codes for CASSLSGKDQPQHF. Drawing the rest from reference TRBV28 and TRBJ1-5, the complete variable domain is DVKVTQSSRYLVKRTGEKVFLECVQDMDHENMFWYRQDPGLGLRLIYFSYDVKMKEKGDIPEGYSVSREKKERFSLILESASTNQTSMYLCASSLSGKDQPQHFGDGTRLSIL.

This clone was seen once. CDR3 coding DNA: TGTGCCAGCAGCCAGGCACCAGAGCAGTTCTTC. It is translated as CASSQAPEQFF. The V and J genes are TRBV3-1 (or the pseudogene TRBV3-2) and TRBJ2-1, with no clear D. Trimming shortened V by 3 bases and J by 10 bases, and 7 bases separated the two germline ends. The CDR3 extends over 11 amino acids. Germline V lookup: CDR1 LGHDT, CDR2 YNNKEL (reference sequence).

V gene TRBV27 combines with J gene TRBJ1-6, with 7 bases identical to TRBD1. The CDR3 runs to 15 residues. The trim removed 3 bases at V and 7 bases at J, leaving 6 bases unmatched. Per germline, CDR1 MNHEY and CDR2 SMNVEV (reference sequence). The chain's CDR3 is CASSFGQERNSPLHF. The CDR3 nucleotides are TGTGCCAGCAGTTTCGGACAGGAGAGGAATTCACCCCTCCACTTT.

The chain employs TRBV28 and TRBJ2-7; TRBD1 agrees at 7 bases. Germline CDR1 reads MDHEN; CDR2 reads SYDVKM. This CDR3 comprises 14 residues. The J segment lost 2 bases and the V segment lost 5 bases, leaving 6 bases of the junction unmatched. Written as DNA, the CDR3 is TGTGCCAGCAGTACCGGGACAGCAGCCTACGAGCAGTACTTC. This gives the protein CASSTGTAAYEQYF.

For the CDR3, the DNA is TGTGCCAGCAGCCTGGCAGGGGGCAAAGTCGCTGAAGCTTTCTTT. Translated: CASSLAGGKVAEAFF. This rearrangement joins TRBV4-2 to TRBJ1-1, with TRBD1 matching 8 bases. The V segment lost 4 bases and the J segment 6 bases; nucleotides outside the gene matches: 10. Germline CDR1 and CDR2: LGHNA and YNFKEQ. This CDR3 is 15 amino acids long.

This clone was detected only a few times. This chain connects TRBV9 to TRBJ2-3, with D unclear. Per germline, CDR1 SGDLS and CDR2 YYNGEE. CDR3 size: 14 residues. Trimming removed 2 bases from V and 0 bases from J, with 7 bases in between. CDR3 sequence: CASSVRTSTDTQYF. For the CDR3, the DNA is TGTGCCAGCAGCGTCCGCACTAGCACAGATACGCAGTATTTT.

This chain joins TRBV3-1 (or the pseudogene TRBV3-2) and TRBJ2-4; 11 bases are shared with TRBD1. The CDR3 runs to 17 residues. The germline gives CDR1 LGHDT, CDR2 YNNKEL (reference sequence). Unmatched junction bases numbered 11, after V lost 1 base and J lost 9 bases. CDR3 amino acids: CASSQGFGTGGVGIQYF. CDR3 sequence (DNA): TGTGCCAGCAGCCAAGGGTTCGGGACAGGGGGTGTCGGCATTCAGTACTTC.

The gene calls are TRBV9 and TRBJ1-1; a weak D match, TRBD1 (5 bases). Looked up from germline, CDR1 is SGDLS and CDR2 is YYNGEE. The CDR3 extends over 15 amino acids. The V gene lost 4 bases and the J gene lost 4 bases, with 17 bases spanning the gap. The CDR3 is CASSSRAGEGTEAFF. The CDR3 bases are TGTGCCAGCAGCTCCCGGGCGGGGGAGGGCACTGAAGCTTTCTTT.

The chain recombines TRBV5-1 with TRBJ2-1; the match to TRBD1 covers 8 bases. J gave up 9 bases and V 4 bases, and 9 bases lay outside the gene matches. CDR1 is SGHRS, CDR2 YFSETQ, per germline. The CDR3 length is 14 residues. In nucleotides, the CDR3 is TGCGCCAGCAGCCCCGGACAGGGTGCGCCTGAGCAGTTCTTC. Protein sequence: CASSPGQGAPEQFF.

The V gene is TRBV3-1 (or the pseudogene TRBV3-2), the J gene TRBJ2-3, with D possibly TRBD1 on 6 matching bases. The CDR3 is 14 residues long. Between the trimmed V and J ends, which lost 4 bases and 0 bases, there was a span of 8 bases. CDR1 LGHDT and CDR2 YNNKEL come from the germline V gene (reference sequence). The DNA of the CDR3 is TGTGCCAGCAGCCCCGGACAGAGCACAGATACGCAGTATTTT. Protein sequence: CASSPGQSTDTQYF.

The J gene is TRBJ2-2, the V gene TRBV4-2, with D maybe TRBD1 (5 bases). CDR3 length: 15 residues. The germline CDR1 and CDR2 sequences are LGHNA and YNFKEQ. V lost 1 base, J lost 2 bases, and 8 bases lay in between. This CDR3 reads CASSQAGHNTGELFF. The DNA of the CDR3 is TGTGCCAGCAGCCAAGCTGGACATAACACCGGGGAGCTGTTTTTT.

V is TRBV5-1 and J is TRBJ2-2; 9 nucleotides line up with TRBD2. Germline CDR1 and CDR2: SGHRS and YFSETQ. The trim removed 6 bases at V and 3 bases at J, leaving 3 bases unmatched. The CDR3 sequence is 14 residues long. The CDR3 DNA reads TGCGCCAGCACCAGACTAGCGGACACCGGGGAGCTGTTTTTT. It yields the protein CASTRLADTGELFF.

CDR3 residues: CASSLGTSGRGEQFF. The CDR3 DNA sequence: TGCGCCAGCAGCTTGGGGACTAGCGGGAGAGGTGAGCAGTTCTTC. This sequence joins TRBV5-1 and TRBJ2-1; 13 nucleotides match TRBD2. Trimming at V came to 0 bases and at J to 9 bases, leaving 3 bases not matched to a gene. Germline V gene data show CDR1 as SGHRS and CDR2 as YFSETQ. The CDR3 consists of 15 residues.

The chain has TRBV3-1 (or the pseudogene TRBV3-2) and TRBJ2-3; the match to TRBD2 covers 9 bases. This CDR3 is built from 15 residues. J gave up 4 bases and V 2 bases, and 4 bases lay outside the gene matches. The germline CDR1 and CDR2 sequences are LGHDT and YNNKEL (reference sequence). The CDR3 region is CASSQIAGAPDTQYF. Written as DNA, the CDR3 is TGTGCCAGCAGCCAAATAGCGGGAGCCCCAGATACGCAGTATTTT.

The V call is TRBV7-9, the J call TRBJ2-2; D unclear. The ends were cut back, 2 bases at V and 6 bases at J, with 7 bases in the middle. CDR3 length equals 13 residues. The germline gives CDR1 SEHNR, CDR2 FQNEAQ (reference sequence). The CDR3 protein is CASSLMSSGELFF. As DNA, the CDR3 is TGTGCCAGCAGCTTAATGTCCTCCGGGGAGCTGTTTTTT.

CDR3 sequence (DNA): TGTGCCAGCAGCGTAGACTACAACTCCTACGAGCAGTACTTC. Residues: CASSVDYNSYEQYF. This sequence joins TRBV9 and TRBJ2-7, with unresolved D. Deletions cut 0 bases from V and 0 bases from J, with 7 bases between. Germline V lookup: CDR1 SGDLS, CDR2 YYNGEE. There are 14 residues in the CDR3.

The V and J genes are TRBV5-1 and TRBJ1-6; D is uncertain. The germline CDR1 and CDR2 sequences are SGHRS and YFSETQ. V was cut by 0 bases and J by 5 bases, with 9 bases left in between. CDR3 length: 15 residues. CDR3 sequence reads: CASSLEILNNSPLHF. For the CDR3, the DNA is TGCGCCAGCAGCTTGGAAATATTAAATAATTCACCCCTCCACTTT.

This clone showed up just once. The rearrangement joins TRBV5-1 to TRBJ2-3; tentatively, D is TRBD2 (6 bases). Germline V gene sequence: CDR1 SGHRS, CDR2 YFSETQ. Trimming removed 4 bases from V and 1 base from J, with 10 bases in between. The CDR3 has 14 residues. CDR3 DNA sequence: TGCGCCAGCAGCGGGGGACTCGGCACAGATACGCAGTATTTT. It is translated as CASSGGLGTDTQYF. Looking up the rest from reference TRBV5-1 and TRBJ2-3 gives the full variable domain: KAGVTQTPRYLIKTRGQQVTLSCSPISGHRSVSWYQQTPGQGLQFLFEYFSETQRNKGNFPGRFSGRQFSNSRSEMNVSTLELGDSALYLCASSGGLGTDTQYFGPGTRLTVL.

V gene TRBV28 combines with J gene TRBJ2-1, with D possibly TRBD1 on 6 matching bases. Trimming removed 8 bases at V and 6 bases at J, with 14 bases between. Per the germline V gene, CDR1 is MDHEN and CDR2 is SYDVKM. This CDR3 has 13 residues. The DNA for the CDR3 is TGTGCCAGCCGGACAGAACCTTTCAATGAGCAGTTCTTC. Protein: CASRTEPFNEQFF.

This clone has a single count. This sequence joins TRBV12-3 or TRBV12-4 and TRBJ1-2; D is possibly TRBD1 (5 bases). The CDR3 totals 13 residues. V lost 3 bases and J lost 4, with 9 bases in between. The CDR3 spells CASSLAGLYGYTF. The CDR3 DNA is TGTGCCAGCAGTTTGGCAGGGCTCTATGGCTACACCTTC.

V and J are TRBV5-6 and TRBJ2-3; 7 nucleotides match TRBD2. V was pared by 4 bases and J by 0 bases, with 11 bases of the junction left unmatched. From germline, CDR1 is SGHDT and CDR2 YYEEEE. This CDR3 comprises 17 residues. The CDR3 sequence is CASSAGFSGPSTDTQYF. The CDR3 DNA follows: TGTGCCAGCAGCGCGGGCTTTAGCGGGCCTAGCACAGATACGCAGTATTTT. Together with reference TRBV5-6 and TRBJ2-3, the CDR3 gives the full variable domain: DAGVTQSPTHLIKTRGQQVTLRCSPKSGHDTVSWYQQALGQGPQFIFQYYEEEERQRGNFPDRFSGHQFPNYSSELNVNALLLGDSALYLCASSAGFSGPSTDTQYFGPGTRLTVL.

This clone ranks as medium-sized. This rearrangement joins TRBV12-3 or TRBV12-4 to TRBJ1-5; unclear D gene. Trimming removed 7 bases from V and 2 bases from J, with 6 bases in between. The CDR3 covers 12 residues. The DNA for the CDR3 is TGTGCCAGCACCCTCGGCAATCAGCCCCAGCATTTT. It yields the protein CASTLGNQPQHF.